This T cell receptor (beta chain) comes out of a study of cytomegalovirus exposure and HLA in healthy donors. PCR amplification relied on 60 Vbeta primers (plus 13 Jbeta primers). Method: immunoSEQ multiplex PCR; TCRdb's copy keeps in-frame clones and lacks some. The data show 160,000 or so clones, 80% to 90% seen once. The CDR3 sequence is 18 residues long. Germline-derived CDR1 and CDR2 are SEHNR and FQNEAQ (reference sequence). The V and J ends lost 5 bases and 9 bases, in that order; junction bases with no gene match: 19. The clonotype was recovered from a man aged 45 to 65 in good health and CMV-seropositive. The sequenced sample consisted of PBMCs. V usage is TRBV7-9 and J usage is TRBJ1-1; 12 bases match TRBD1. CDR3 loop: CASSTSRGTGGRGAQAFF. The DNA of the CDR3 is TGTGCCAGCAGCACTAGTCGGGGGACAGGGGGCCGAGGGGCGCAAGCTTTCTTT.